The 21 T cell receptor beta chains below were found in one sample sequenced in a study of cytomegalovirus exposure and HLA in healthy donors (dated by TCRdb to 2015 to 2018). Library generation was performed with the immunoSEQ multiplex PCR assay. For the multiplex PCR, a mixture combining 60 forward primers for TCR Vbeta segments and 13 reverse primers for TCR Jbeta segments was used. Drawn from immuneACCESS, this table holds only the in-frame rearrangements with V and J called that TCRdb kept. Clones are partly lost; checked studies trace under half to an unresolved V gene and leave the rest unexplained. Within this sample are about 72,000 clones, with about 81% of them counted one time only. 6.5% to 8% of the sample lies in the top ten. The specimen was PBMCs. The receptor set was obtained from a human donor in good health.

This rearrangement joins TRBV27 to TRBJ1-2, with 8 bases identical to TRBD1. The CDR3 covers 14 residues. The junction had 7 bases not matched to a gene; V was cut back by 4 bases and J by 6 bases. Germline V CDR1 and CDR2: MNHEY, SMNVEV (reference sequence). CDR3 amino acids: CASSSPDRVHGYTF. The DNA of the CDR3 is TGTGCCAGCAGTTCCCCGGACAGGGTCCATGGCTACACCTTC.

This clone has a handful of counts. The rearrangement joins TRBV6-1 to TRBJ1-4, with D perhaps matching TRBD1 (5 bases). CDR3 size: 13 residues. The ends were cut back, 6 bases at V and 13 bases at J, with 18 bases in the middle. The V gene's germline CDR1 is MNHNS and CDR2 SASEGT. CDR3 amino acids: CASSPLGPGGLFF. The CDR3 nucleotides read TGTGCCAGCAGCCCCTTGGGGCCGGGGGGACTGTTTTTT.

This clone was recorded only once. The V and J genes are TRBV7-2 and TRBJ2-7; possibly TRBD1 for D (6 bases). Germline loops: CDR1 SGHTA, CDR2 FQGNSA. The CDR3 contains 14 residues. V lost 4 bases to trimming and J lost 0 bases, with 10 bases between them. The CDR3 reads CASSSGTLSYEQYF. The CDR3 coding sequence is TGTGCCAGCAGCTCCGGGACACTCTCCTACGAGCAGTACTTC. Using reference TRBV7-2 and TRBJ2-7 for the parts outside the CDR3, the full variable domain is GAGVSQSPSNKVTEKGKDVELRCDPISGHTALYWYRQSLGQGLEFLIYFQGNSAPDKSGLPSDRFSAERTGGSVSTLTIQRTQQEDSAVYLCASSSGTLSYEQYFGPGTRLTVT.

This clone has only a few counts. J is TRBJ1-1 and V is TRBV18, with 10 bases that match TRBD1. Germline CDR1 reads KGHSH; CDR2 reads LQKENI. The V segment lost 4 bases and the J segment 4 bases; nucleotides outside the gene matches: 6. This CDR3 contains 15 residues. The CDR3 protein is CASSRGQGEGTEAFF. Written as DNA, the CDR3 is TGTGCCAGCTCACGAGGACAGGGGGAAGGCACTGAAGCTTTCTTT.

The chain joins TRBV5-1 to TRBJ2-7; 9 nucleotides line up with TRBD2. The V gene's germline CDR1 is SGHRS and CDR2 YFSETQ. This CDR3 spans 15 amino acids. J gave up 2 bases and V 4 bases, and 7 bases lay outside the gene matches. Here the CDR3 DNA reads TGCGCCAGCAGCCCTACAGCGGGGGGCGCCTACGAGCAGTACTTC. Its protein product is CASSPTAGGAYEQYF. Complete variable domain (other parts from reference TRBV5-1 and TRBJ2-7): KAGVTQTPRYLIKTRGQQVTLSCSPISGHRSVSWYQQTPGQGLQFLFEYFSETQRNKGNFPGRFSGRQFSNSRSEMNVSTLELGDSALYLCASSPTAGGAYEQYFGPGTRLTVT.

The chain employs TRBV7-9 and TRBJ2-1, with a tentative D call TRBD1 (6 bases). The V and J ends lost 6 bases and 5 bases respectively, with 20 bases between them. The CDR3 totals 16 residues. Per the germline V gene, CDR1 is SEHNR and CDR2 is FQNEAQ (reference sequence). The CDR3 coding sequence is TGTGCCAGCAGGTCTAGGGATGAGGGGGAGAACAATGAGCAGTTCTTC. It yields the protein CASRSRDEGENNEQFF.

The chain uses TRBV19 and TRBJ2-5; 7 positions agree with TRBD2. V shed 0 bases, J shed 5 bases, and the junction held 3 bases outside the gene matches. CDR3 length: 14 residues. From germline, CDR1 is LNHDA and CDR2 SQIVND (reference sequence). In DNA form, the CDR3 reads TGTGCCAGTAGTATAGATACTAGCGTCGAGACCCAGTACTTC. Residues: CASSIDTSVETQYF.

This clone was counted a single time. The rearrangement links TRBV6-6 to TRBJ1-1; maybe TRBD1 (6 bases). With 5 bases removed from V and 4 bases from J, the gap between germline ends came to 11 bases. CDR3 length: 13 amino acids. CDR1 and CDR2 (germline): MNHNY, SVGAGI (reference sequence). CDR3 sequence: CASSPFRGTEAFF. The CDR3 DNA sequence: TGTGCCAGCAGTCCATTCAGGGGCACTGAAGCTTTCTTT.

This rearrangement joins TRBV9 to TRBJ2-5; TRBD2 matches at 11 bases. V gave up 0 bases and J gave up 5 bases; unmatched junction bases: 6. Per the germline V gene, CDR1 is SGDLS and CDR2 is YYNGEE. The CDR3 length is 16 residues. In nucleotides, the CDR3 is TGTGCCAGCAGCGTAGTTAGCGGGGGGGCCGGGGAGACCCAGTACTTC. Protein sequence: CASSVVSGGAGETQYF.

CDR3 DNA: TGTGCCAGCAGTGCGGGACTAGCGGGGGCCGGGGAGCTGTTTTTT. This sequence encodes CASSAGLAGAGELFF. The chain carries TRBV2 and TRBJ2-2; 14 bases are shared with TRBD2. The CDR3 length is 15 residues. The germline V gene has CDR1 SNHLY and CDR2 FYNNEI. The junction had 1 base not matched to a gene; V was cut back by 4 bases and J by 6 bases.

This clone was detected only once. The chain couples TRBV5-1 to TRBJ2-5, with 10 bases matching TRBD2. The V segment lost 3 bases and the J segment 0 bases; nucleotides outside the gene matches: 5. The CDR3 extends over 16 amino acids. Germline V gene sequence: CDR1 SGHRS, CDR2 YFSETQ. The chain's CDR3 is CASSSGLAAYQETQYF. CDR3 nucleotides: TGCGCCAGCAGCTCCGGACTAGCGGCGTACCAAGAGACCCAGTACTTC. Combining the CDR3 with reference TRBV5-1 and TRBJ2-5 gives the whole variable domain KAGVTQTPRYLIKTRGQQVTLSCSPISGHRSVSWYQQTPGQGLQFLFEYFSETQRNKGNFPGRFSGRQFSNSRSEMNVSTLELGDSALYLCASSSGLAAYQETQYFGPGTRLLVL.

The genes are TRBV5-8 and TRBJ2-1, with a possible D match to TRBD1 (6 bases). The germline gives CDR1 SGHTS, CDR2 YDEGEE. CDR3 length: 14 residues. The ends were cut back, 0 bases at V and 4 bases at J, with 8 bases in the middle. The DNA of the CDR3 is TGTGCCAGCAGCTTGGACAGGGCTTACAATGAGCAGTTCTTC. Amino acid sequence: CASSLDRAYNEQFF.

V is TRBV5-6 and J is TRBJ2-3; 9 bases map to TRBD2. V was clipped by 0 bases and J by 5 bases; unmatched bases: 4. The CDR3 is 15 residues long. Looked up from germline, CDR1 is SGHDT and CDR2 is YYEEEE. The CDR3 coding sequence is TGTGCCAGCAGCTTGGCTCTAGCGGGACGAGATACGCAGTATTTT. Protein product: CASSLALAGRDTQYF.

V usage is TRBV7-3 and J usage is TRBJ2-1, with 10 nucleotides matching TRBD1. CDR1 is SGHTA and CDR2 is FQGTGA in the germline V gene. Germline trimming cut 8 bases from V and 0 bases from J; bases unmatched to any gene: 1. This CDR3 is built from 14 residues. The CDR3 nucleotides are TGTGCCAGCTGGACAGGGGGCTCCTACAATGAGCAGTTCTTC. Residues: CASWTGGSYNEQFF.

This chain joins TRBV5-6 and TRBJ2-5; 9 bases are shared with TRBD1. The J call may be wrong; the DNA end is better matched by TRBJ2-7. In germline, CDR1 is SGHDT, CDR2 YYEEEE. The CDR3 has 13 amino acids. CDR3 in DNA: TGTGCCAGCAGGGGACAGGGCCGATACGAGCAGTACTTC. It translates to CASRGQGRYEQYF.

The chain employs TRBV21-1 and TRBJ2-1; the D call TRBD1 from the table was never checked on the DNA. TRBV21-1 is assigned pseudogene status. The CDR3 totals 15 residues. The CDR3 nucleotides read TGTGCCAGCAGTCAGGCTTTCCCTCCGACCAATGAGCAGTTCTTC. Its translation: CASSQAFPPTNEQFF.

This chain uses TRBV5-1 with TRBJ1-1; D possibly corresponds to TRBD1 (6 bases). The V end lost 2 bases, the J end lost 4 bases, and 18 bases lay between the germline ends. Germline loops: CDR1 SGHRS, CDR2 YFSETQ. The CDR3 consists of 16 residues. The CDR3 DNA reads TGCGCCAGCAGCTTACGATCCACAGGGTTGGCCACTGAAGCTTTCTTT. Translated: CASSLRSTGLATEAFF.

The chain links TRBV4-1 to TRBJ2-7, with D possibly TRBD2 on 6 matching bases. V dropped 1 base and J dropped 0 bases, with 10 bases sitting between them. Germline V gives CDR1 MGHRA, CDR2 YSYEKL. CDR3 size: 15 residues. The CDR3 region has the DNA TGCGCCAGCAGCCAAGGTGCGGGGTCCTCCTACGAGCAGTACTTC. Translating it yields CASSQGAGSSYEQYF.

J is TRBJ1-5 and V is TRBV18, with D possibly being TRBD1 (5 bases). The length of the CDR3 is 13 residues. In germline, CDR1 is KGHSH, CDR2 LQKENI. The V gene lost 2 bases and the J gene lost 5 bases, with 7 bases spanning the gap. The CDR3 protein is CASSPGADQPQHF. In DNA, the CDR3 is TGTGCCAGCTCACCAGGGGCTGATCAGCCCCAGCATTTT.

V usage is TRBV14 and J usage is TRBJ1-4, with 8 bases that match TRBD1. Germline V gene data show CDR1 as SGHDN and CDR2 as FVKESK. Losses at the gene ends were 5 bases for V and 10 bases for J; bases not matched to a gene: 6. The CDR3 sequence is 13 residues long. CDR3 sequence reads: CASSRDRRGKLFF. The CDR3 DNA reads as TGTGCCAGCAGCAGGGACAGGAGGGGAAAACTGTTTTTT.

The V and J genes are TRBV7-3 and TRBJ2-5, with D perhaps TRBD1 (7 bases). The V gene lost 3 bases and the J gene lost 1 base, with 9 bases spanning the gap. Germline V gives CDR1 SGHTA, CDR2 FQGTGA. The CDR3 sequence is 14 residues long. As DNA, the CDR3 is TGTGCCAGCAGCTTCCAGGGGGGCCAAGAGACCCAGTACTTC. Its translation is CASSFQGGQETQYF.